By sample share, the clone carrying this T cell receptor beta chain is medium-sized. The record originates from a study of read filtering for tumor transcriptome and immune sequencing. Overall study context: Revised staging placed about 8 patients in R-ISS I, about 17 in II, roughly 7 in III.

Molecular barcoded adaptors covering alpha/delta and beta/gamma chains were used on 400 ng RNA. Each CDR3 protein gets one entry after TCRdb re-called the reads with MiXCR. This table has roughly 6,000 distinct CDR3 sequences, 20% to 25% appearing once. The germline V gene encodes CDR1 MGHRA and CDR2 YSYEKL. V lost 3 bases and J lost 0, with 12 bases in between. This CDR3 comprises 17 residues. The sample consisted of a population of CD138-negative cells sorted from bone marrow. The TCR sequence derives from a donor aged 40 or over with multiple myeloma. The rearrangement uses TRBV4-1 and TRBJ1-6; no clear D. CDR3 in amino acids: CASSQRNLPSYNSPLHF. In DNA, the CDR3 is TGCGCCAGCAGCCAGCGAAACTTACCCTCCTATAATTCACCCCTCCACTTT.